These T cell receptor beta chains were read from a single sample in a study of T cell repertoires in cytomegalovirus infection. TCRdb ran MiXCR on the reads and lists one entry per CDR3 protein. The table lists 450,000 to 650,000 distinct CDR3 sequences, around 27% of them singletons. Input material: PBMCs. The receptors were gathered from a human donor in good health (CMV status not recorded). Some clones in this sample may be carry-over from other donors' samples. Both conserved end residues are part of each CDR3. A D gene is named only where the DNA matches it firmly. Expanded clones are given a class, and other clones once, few, many or no size at all.

J | size | V | D | length | DNA | CDR3
TRBJ1-2 | few | TRBV7-6 | - | 15 | TGTGCCAGCAGCTTAGAGACTGGCAACTCCTATGGCTACACCTTC | CASSLETGNSYGYTF
TRBJ2-7 | many | TRBV12-3/TRBV12-4 | TRBD2 | 15 | TGTGCCAGCAGTTGGGGTAGCGGGAACACCTACGAGCAGTACTTC | CASSWGSGNTYEQYF
TRBJ2-7 | few | TRBV7-6 | TRBD2 | 18 | TGTGCCAGCAGCGTGGGACTAGCGGGAGGGCACACTCTGTACGAGCAGTACTTC | CASSVGLAGGHTLYEQYF
TRBJ1-1 | - | TRBV19 | TRBD1 | 16 | TGTGCCAGTACTAAGACAGGGGAATTCCTAAAAACTGAAGCTTTCTTT | CASTKTGEFLKTEAFF
TRBJ2-2 | many | TRBV7-2 | - | 16 | TGTGCCAGCAGCCCTCGCCCAGGGACCTTATCCGGGGAGCTGTTTTTT | CASSPRPGTLSGELFF
TRBJ2-5 | - | TRBV7-2 | - | 14 | TGTGCCAGCAGCCTGGGGCAAGGGTCAGAGACCCAGTACTTC | CASSLGQGSETQYF
TRBJ2-6 | - | TRBV19 | - | 15 | TGTGCCAGTAGCCAAAACAGGGATGGGGCCAACGTCCTGACTTTC | CASSQNRDGANVLTF
TRBJ2-7 | - | TRBV2 | TRBD2 | 18 | TGTGCCAGCAGTGAAGCGCTTCTAGGACTAGCGGGTGGGGTCGAGCAGTACTTC | CASSEALLGLAGGVEQYF
TRBJ2-7 | once | TRBV7-4 | - | 16 | TGTGCCAGCAGCTTGGGGATAGTGGGACCGACCTACGAGCAGTACTTC | CASSLGIVGPTYEQYF
TRBJ2-3 | few | TRBV10-1 | TRBD2 | 17 | TGCGCCAGCAGTGAGAATAGGCTAGCGGACCCACCATATACGCAGTATTTT | CASSENRLADPPYTQYF
TRBJ2-3 | many | TRBV6-5 | - | 15 | TGTGCCAGCAGTCCTCTAGCGAACCCTACAGATACGCAGTATTTT | CASSPLANPTDTQYF
TRBJ2-3 | few | TRBV20-1 | - | 14 | TGCAGTGCAACGGGACTCGCTAGCACAGATACGCAGTATTTT | CSATGLASTDTQYF
TRBJ2-2 | - | TRBV4-3 | - | 16 | TGCGCCAGCAGCCAAGTTTCGGTAGGGAGCACCGGGGAGCTGTTTTTT | CASSQVSVGSTGELFF
TRBJ1-1 | - | TRBV4-1 | - | 17 | TGCGCCAGCAGCCAAGAAAAGGAGAGGGCAGGGTCGGCTGAAGCTTTCTTT | CASSQEKERAGSAEAFF
TRBJ1-2 | few | TRBV28 | TRBD1 | 15 | TGTGCCAGCAGACTCGGGACAGGGGGCAGCTATGGCTACACCTTC | CASRLGTGGSYGYTF
TRBJ2-1 | few | TRBV28 | TRBD2 | 13 | TGTGCCAGCACGGCTAGCGGGAGGAATGAGCAGTTCTTC | CASTASGRNEQFF
TRBJ2-7 | few | TRBV6-1 | TRBD1 | 14 | TGTGCCAGCAGTTCCGGGACAGGGCTACACGAGCAGTACTTC | CASSSGTGLHEQYF
TRBJ2-1 | many | TRBV7-2 | TRBD2 | 15 | TGTGCCAGCAGCTTACAGGCTAGCGGAGGCAATGAGCAGTTCTTC | CASSLQASGGNEQFF
TRBJ2-1 | few | TRBV19 | - | 14 | TGTGCCAGTAGAGCCCGACTGGAGTACAATGAGCAGTTCTTC | CASRARLEYNEQFF
TRBJ1-4 | - | TRBV18 | - | 16 | TGTGCCAGCTCACCACCGACAGCCACGCGGTCCGAAAAACTGTTTTTT | CASSPPTATRSEKLFF
TRBJ2-3 | - | TRBV15 | - | 14 | TGTGCCACCAGCTACCCGGGCTCAGCAGATACGCAGTATTTT | CATSYPGSADTQYF
TRBJ1-6 | - | TRBV27 | TRBD1 | 14 | TGTGCTAGCAGTGAGACAGGGGGCCTAGCACCCCTCCACTTT | CASSETGGLAPLHF
TRBJ1-1 | - | TRBV29-1 | - | 13 | TGCAGCGTTGTTACGGACACGAACACTGAAGCTTTCTTT | CSVVTDTNTEAFF
TRBJ2-3 | - | TRBV19 | - | 15 | TGTGCCAGTAGTATTGGGCAGTTACAGGCAGATACGCAGTATTTT | CASSIGQLQADTQYF
TRBJ2-3 | - | TRBV4-3 | - | 14 | TGCGCCAGCAGCCAAGTGACAGCACAGGATACGCAGTATTTT | CASSQVTAQDTQYF
TRBJ2-1 | - | TRBV6-2/TRBV6-3 | - | 15 | TGTGCCAGCAGCCCCAGTGGGAGCGGTAACCCCACCGGGGTCTTC | CASSPSGSGNPTGVF
TRBJ2-3 | few | TRBV7-2 | TRBD2 | 14 | TGTGCCAGCAGCCAAGACAGCGGGACTGGTACGCAGTATTTT | CASSQDSGTGTQYF
TRBJ2-1 | - | TRBV19 | TRBD1 | 16 | TGTGCCAGTATTAGATCCGGGACAGGGTCCTACAATGAGCAGTTCTTC | CASIRSGTGSYNEQFF
TRBJ2-1 | many | TRBV11-1 | TRBD2 | 17 | TGTGCCAGCAGATTAGTAGCGGGAGGGCCTTCCTACAATGAGCAGTTCTTC | CASRLVAGGPSYNEQFF
TRBJ1-3 | many | TRBV12-3/TRBV12-4 | - | 14 | TGTGCCAGCAGTTTCCCTGACTCTGGAAACACCATATATTTT | CASSFPDSGNTIYF
TRBJ1-1 | few | TRBV10-3 | - | 13 | TGTGCCATCATGTCCGCTAAGGACACTGAAGCTTTCTTT | CAIMSAKDTEAFF
TRBJ1-5 | few | TRBV5-6 | - | 16 | TGTGCCAGCAGCCCTTCCGAATCGATAGGCAATCAGCCCCAGCATTTT | CASSPSESIGNQPQHF
TRBJ1-5 | - | TRBV7-9 | - | 14 | TGTGCCAGCAGCTTAGGCTGGAGCAATCAGCCCCAGCATTTT | CASSLGWSNQPQHF
TRBJ2-5 | - | TRBV19 | - | 14 | TGTGCCAGTAGTCGGTGGGAATCGCAGGAGACCCAGTACTTC | CASSRWESQETQYF
TRBJ2-3 | many | TRBV7-3 | - | 13 | TGTGCCAGCAGCTCCCTCGGCACAGATACGCAGTATTTT | CASSSLGTDTQYF
TRBJ1-4 | - | TRBV14 | - | 15 | TGTGCCAGCAGCCAAGTCCCCGGAGAGAATGAAAAACTGTTTTTT | CASSQVPGENEKLFF
TRBJ1-1 | - | TRBV7-9 | TRBD1 | 15 | TGTGCCAGCAGCCTTGTTGACAGGGTCCTCACTGAAGCTTTCTTT | CASSLVDRVLTEAFF
TRBJ1-2 | - | TRBV18 | TRBD1 | 13 | TGTGCCAGCTCAGAGGGACAGGGGCATGGCTACACCTTC | CASSEGQGHGYTF
TRBJ1-3 | - | TRBV7-2 | - | 13 | TGTGCCAGCAGGGACAGCTCTGGAAACACCATATATTTT | CASRDSSGNTIYF
TRBJ2-1 | few | TRBV20-1 | TRBD2 | 17 | TGCAGTGCTAGAGTATCAAAGACTAGCGGGCTTTACAATGAGCAGTTCTTC | CSARVSKTSGLYNEQFF
TRBJ2-6 | few | TRBV6-2/TRBV6-3 | - | 15 | TGTGCCAGCAGTATACTCACAGCTGGGGCCAACGTCCTGACTTTC | CASSILTAGANVLTF
TRBJ2-1 | - | TRBV24-1 | TRBD1 | 15 | TGTGCCACCAGTGATTTTGGGACAGCTGACAATGAGCAGTTCTTC | CATSDFGTADNEQFF
TRBJ2-2 | - | TRBV11-2 | TRBD1 | 15 | TGTGCCAGCAGCTTCAAGGACAGGGTGGCCGGGGAGCTGTTTTTT | CASSFKDRVAGELFF
TRBJ2-5 | many | TRBV7-2 | TRBD2 | 16 | TGTGCCAGCAGCCCCTCATTAGGGGCCGGGGGGGAGACCCAGTACTTC | CASSPSLGAGGETQYF
TRBJ1-1 | - | TRBV19 | TRBD1 | 17 | TGTGCCAGTCAGAACAGACAGACAGGGGGTGTGCACACTGAAGCTTTCTTT | CASQNRQTGGVHTEAFF
TRBJ1-1 | - | TRBV11-2 | - | 15 | TGTGCCAGCAGCCTATCCTCAGGGGCGAAAAACGAGGCTTTCTTT | CASSLSSGAKNEAFF
TRBJ2-1 | - | TRBV20-1 | - | 13 | TGCAGTGCTAGAGATCCGGACTTTTATGAGCAGTTCTTC | CSARDPDFYEQFF
TRBJ2-1 | few | TRBV20-1 | TRBD2 | 17 | TGCAGTGCTAGGGCACTAGCGGGAGGGCTCTCCTACAATGAGCAGTTCTTC | CSARALAGGLSYNEQFF
TRBJ2-5 | - | TRBV19 | - | 17 | TGTGCCAGTAGTATAGATGGGTGGGGTGAAAACCAAGAGACCCAGTACTTC | CASSIDGWGENQETQYF